Listed below are T cell receptor beta chains from one sample, sequenced in a study of CD8 T cells in Susac syndrome. TCRdb passed the immunoSEQ multiplex PCR reads through MiXCR, listing each CDR3 protein once. Here the sample spans 150,000 to 200,000 distinct CDR3 sequences, roughly 95% being singletons. Sequencing was carried out using CD8+ T cells from PBMCs. The receptor set was obtained from a human donor with multiple sclerosis. CDR3s include the opening cysteine and the closing phenylalanine or tryptophan. A D gene is named only where the DNA matches it firmly. Rows give clone size only sometimes, using once, few, many, or a class for an expanded clone.

TRBV29-1	TRBJ1-2	NA	TRBD1	CSGGTGDGYGYTF	TGCAGCGGAGGGACAGGGGACGGCTATGGCTACACCTTC
TRBV29-1	TRBJ2-7	few	TRBD1	CSAGTGESYEQYF	TGCAGCGCCGGGACAGGGGAATCCTACGAGCAGTACTTC
TRBV20-1	TRBJ2-2	NA	TRBD2	CSAPYSGENTGELFF	TGCAGTGCTCCTTATAGCGGGGAAAACACCGGGGAGCTGTTTTTT
TRBV10-3	TRBJ2-3	NA	NA	CATDREGGTDTQYF	TGTGCCACCGACAGGGAGGGTGGAACAGATACGCAGTATTTT
TRBV20-1	TRBJ2-2	NA	TRBD1	CSAVDRGRGTGELFF	TGCAGTGCTGTAGACAGGGGACGAGGCACCGGGGAGCTGTTTTTT
TRBV13	TRBJ2-7	NA	NA	CASSPSGHLSYEQYF	TGTGCCAGCAGCCCCAGTGGGCACCTGTCCTACGAGCAGTACTTC
TRBV29-1	TRBJ2-7	NA	NA	CSVDHGPYEQYF	TGCAGCGTTGATCACGGCCCCTACGAGCAGTACTTC
TRBV12-3/TRBV12-4	TRBJ2-1	NA	TRBD2	CASSSYREDNEQFF	TGTGCCAGCAGTTCGTACCGGGAGGACAATGAGCAGTTCTTC
TRBV7-3	TRBJ2-1	NA	NA	CASSLKVWAGEFNNEQFF	TGTGCCAGCAGCTTAAAGGTTTGGGCAGGGGAATTCAACAATGAGCAGTTCTTC
TRBV2	TRBJ2-7	NA	NA	CASVTRLLYEQYF	TGTGCCAGCGTGACTCGACTACTCTACGAGCAGTACTTC
TRBV3-1	TRBJ2-4	NA	TRBD1	CASSQTGTGVVEAKNIQYF	TGTGCCAGCAGCCAAACCGGGACAGGGGTTGTCGAGGCCAAAAACATTCAGTACTTC
TRBV6-5	TRBJ2-2	NA	NA	CASSYSVVVNPKAGELFF	TGTGCCAGCAGTTACTCGGTGGTTGTGAACCCCAAGGCCGGGGAGCTGTTTTTT
TRBV3-1	TRBJ2-2	NA	TRBD2	CASSQDLASGRLRTGELFF	TGTGCCAGCAGCCAAGATCTCGCGAGCGGGAGGCTTAGAACCGGGGAGCTGTTTTTT
TRBV7-9	TRBJ1-2	NA	TRBD1	CASSFSGDRGDGYTF	TGTGCCAGCAGCTTCTCAGGGGACAGGGGAGATGGCTACACCTTC